Listed below are T cell receptor beta chains from one sample, sequenced in a study of shared clonotypes between healthy human individuals. Sequenced by immunoSEQ multiplex PCR; TCRdb stores in-frame clones only, minus some. The sample shows about 1.1 million clones, approximately 77% of them seen only once. Sample: memory CD4+ T cells from PBMCs. The receptors derive from a young man in good health. Some clones in this sample may be carry-over from other donors' samples. Both conserved end residues are part of each CDR3. Expanded clones are given a class, and other clones once, few, many or no size at all.

V,J,size,CDR3
TRBV5-1,TRBJ2-5,-,CASSLAGAETQYF
TRBV7-9,TRBJ1-2,-,CASSHAGGANYGYTF
TRBV2,TRBJ1-4,-,CASTDRNEKLFF
TRBV4-3,TRBJ2-1,-,CASSETRLAFYNEQFF
TRBV29-1,TRBJ2-3,-,CSGTGGTSADTQYF
TRBV2,TRBJ2-7,-,CASRPGRYTHEQYF
TRBV5-6,TRBJ1-5,-,CASSWTATSNQPQHF
TRBV28,TRBJ2-1,-,CASSPRGLADDEQFF
TRBV9,TRBJ2-7,-,CASSPAPTGTREQYF
TRBV5-1,TRBJ2-6,-,CASSLDGVGVGANVLTF
TRBV11-3,TRBJ2-3,-,CASSPRVTDTQYF
TRBV21-1,TRBJ2-3,-,CASSRVSGYLKPTDTQYF
TRBV5-1,TRBJ1-2,few,CASSPPGGRYGYTF
TRBV7-9,-,-,CASGIAGANYEQYF
TRBV6-1,TRBJ2-4,-,CASSENQLSYF
TRBV30,TRBJ2-7,few,CAWSVNYEQYF
TRBV15,TRBJ2-2,-,CATSRAALAGVVPGELFF
TRBV18,TRBJ2-1,-,CASSPRGAGEQFF
TRBV28,TRBJ1-2,-,CASSLEDTLLYGYTF
TRBV7-8,TRBJ1-5,-,CASSWDTQGNQPQHF
TRBV5-1,TRBJ2-2,-,CASSLIGQGAGGELFF
TRBV11-2,TRBJ2-7,few,CASVTSEKNYEQYF
TRBV13,TRBJ2-5,once,CASSLLGLSGSTAQYF
TRBV11-2,TRBJ2-1,once,CASSLGSSGRAENEQFF
TRBV27,TRBJ1-2,-,CASSQGQGWDGYTF
TRBV5-1,TRBJ2-6,-,CASSLTGGGSAGANVLTF
TRBV5-1,TRBJ2-3,-,CASSRGTLDTQYF
TRBV10-2,TRBJ2-1,-,CASSESGLAHEQFF
TRBV28,TRBJ1-5,-,CASSLGHPSNQPQHF